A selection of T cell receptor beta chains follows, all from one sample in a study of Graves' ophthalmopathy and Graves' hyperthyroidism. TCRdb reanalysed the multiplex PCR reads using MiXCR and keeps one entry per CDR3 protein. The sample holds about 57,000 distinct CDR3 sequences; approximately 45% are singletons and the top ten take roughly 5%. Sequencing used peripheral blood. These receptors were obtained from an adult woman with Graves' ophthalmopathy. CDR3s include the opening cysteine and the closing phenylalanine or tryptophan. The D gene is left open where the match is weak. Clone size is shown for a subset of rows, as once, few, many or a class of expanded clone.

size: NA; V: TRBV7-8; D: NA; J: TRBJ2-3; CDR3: CASTSGNTDTQYF; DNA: TGTGCCAGCACCTCCGGAAACACAGATACGCAGTATTTT
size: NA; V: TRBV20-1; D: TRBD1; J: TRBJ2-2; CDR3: CSASGTGNTGELFF; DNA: TGCAGTGCTAGCGGGACAGGGAACACCGGGGAGCTGTTTTTT
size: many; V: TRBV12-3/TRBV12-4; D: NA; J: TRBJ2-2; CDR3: CASRTVGVTGELFF; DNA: TGTGCCAGCAGAACCGTGGGGGTTACCGGGGAGCTGTTTTTT
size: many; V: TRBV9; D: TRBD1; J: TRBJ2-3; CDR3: CASSVQTGRPDTQYF; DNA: TGTGCCAGCAGCGTACAGACAGGGAGACCAGATACGCAGTATTTT
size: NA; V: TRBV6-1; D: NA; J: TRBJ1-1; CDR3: CASSPGGMGNTEAFF; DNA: TGTGCCAGCAGCCCGGGCGGGATGGGGAACACTGAAGCTTTCTTT
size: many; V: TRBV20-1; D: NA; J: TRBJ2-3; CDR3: CSARDRAVSTDTQYF; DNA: TGCAGTGCTAGAGATCGGGCTGTCAGCACAGATACGCAGTATTTT
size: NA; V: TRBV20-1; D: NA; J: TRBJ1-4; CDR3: CSAREDEKLFF; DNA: TGCAGTGCTAGAGAAGATGAAAAACTGTTTTTT
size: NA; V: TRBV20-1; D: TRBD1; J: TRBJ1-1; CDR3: CSAAGTGGRHAEAFF; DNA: TGCAGTGCCGCAGGGACAGGGGGGAGACACGCTGAAGCTTTCTTT
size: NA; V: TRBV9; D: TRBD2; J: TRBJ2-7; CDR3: CGSSAGLAGVGSHEQYF; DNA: TGTGGCAGCAGCGCGGGACTAGCGGGAGTAGGCTCCCACGAGCAGTACTTC
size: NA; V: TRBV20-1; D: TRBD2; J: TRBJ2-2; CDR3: CSARDLAGGGGAGGELFF; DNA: TGCAGTGCTAGAGACCTCGCTGGCGGGGGAGGCGCGGGCGGGGAGCTGTTTTTT
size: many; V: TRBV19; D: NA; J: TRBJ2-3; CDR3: CASSIARGDTQYF; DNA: TGTGCCAGTAGTATAGCCCGGGGAGATACGCAGTATTTT
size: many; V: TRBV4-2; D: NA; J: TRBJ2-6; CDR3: CASSPGRLSSGANVLTF; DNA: TGTGCCAGCAGCCCAGGGAGGCTAAGTTCTGGGGCCAACGTCCTGACTTTC
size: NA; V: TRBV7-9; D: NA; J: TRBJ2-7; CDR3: CASSSGTGGYEQYF; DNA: TGTGCCAGCAGCTCGGGGACCGGGGGCTACGAGCAGTACTTC
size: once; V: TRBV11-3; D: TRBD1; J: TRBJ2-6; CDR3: CAGSSTGAPSGANVLTF; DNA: TGTGCCGGCAGCTCGACAGGGGCCCCCTCTGGAGCCAACGTCCTGACTTTC
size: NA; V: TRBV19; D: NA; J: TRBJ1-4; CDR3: CASSLGTKGLNEKQFF; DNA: TGTGCCAGTAGTCTTGGGACAAAAGGTCTTAATGAAAAACAGTTTTTT
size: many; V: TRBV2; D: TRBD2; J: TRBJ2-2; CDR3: CASSGLADTGELFF; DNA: TGTGCCAGCAGTGGCCTAGCGGACACCGGGGAGCTGTTTTTT
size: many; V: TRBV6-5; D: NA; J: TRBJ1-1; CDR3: CASRRAAEAFF; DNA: TGTGCCAGCAGACGGGCGGCTGAAGCTTTCTTT